The clone carrying this T cell receptor (beta chain) was counted only a few times. The antigen is undetermined. These data are taken from a study of OX40 agonist ivuxolimab in advanced cancers. The study, taken as a whole, reports: The CD4+ and CD8+ T cells in the blood had expanded clonally by week 6 at 0.1 to 3.0 mg/kg.

V was shortened by 2 bases and J by 9 bases, with 10 bases between the two germline ends. The CDR3 is 11 amino acids. The germline V gene encodes CDR1 GTSNPN and CDR2 SVGIG (reference sequence). Blood sampling was done at baseline, cycle 4 day 1, and cycle 7 day 1. Measured with immunoSEQ multiplex PCR; TCRdb has only the in-frame clones, and not every one. The table has about 59,000 clones, about 80% seen once. V gene TRBV30 combines with J gene TRBJ1-1; D perhaps matches TRBD1 (5 bases). The source of this sequence is an adult with an advanced solid tumor such as melanoma, head and neck, liver or kidney cancer. The material was CD4+ or CD8+ T cells sorted from blood, obtained in a trial of the OX40 agonist ivuxolimab. The CDR3 DNA is TGTGCCTGGAGTCGGGGGTGGCAAGCTTTCTTT. Its translation is CAWSRGWQAFF.